These 29 T cell receptor beta chains were all obtained from the same sample, sequenced in a study of blood T cells in healthy people across ages. A sample-barcoded 5' primer and a J-beta primer mix were used in a second PCR of roughly 7 to 11 cycles. MiXCR, run by TCRdb on the 5' RACE reads, gives a single entry per CDR3 protein. The sample has roughly 1,100,000 distinct CDR3 sequences; roughly a quarter are singletons. These data also featured in a second study, about T cells of mothers and their children.

Source material: blood. The receptors come from a girl aged 2 to 10 in good health.

The V and J genes are TRBV5-5 and TRBJ2-4; D gene ambiguous. CDR1 and CDR2 (germline): SGHKS, YYEKEE (reference sequence). The V end was cut by 0 bases, the J end by 0 bases, with 10 bases between. The CDR3 totals 16 residues. CDR3 bases: TGTGCCAGCAGCTTGGACAGCCCTTCAGCCAAAAACATTCAGTACTTC. Its protein product is CASSLDSPSAKNIQYF. Using reference TRBV5-5 and TRBJ2-4 for the parts outside the CDR3, the full variable domain is DAGVTQSPTHLIKTRGQQVTLRCSPISGHKSVSWYQQVLGQGPQFIFQYYEKEERGRGNFPDRFSARQFPNYSSELNVNALLLGDSALYLCASSLDSPSAKNIQYFGAGTRLSVL.

This clonotype turned up a few times. V and J are TRBV6-4 and TRBJ1-5, with 7 bases fitting TRBD1. The CDR3 extends over 16 amino acids. Looked up from germline, CDR1 is MRHNA and CDR2 is SNTAGT. V lost 5 bases to trimming and J lost 1 base; unmatched junction nucleotides: 8. This chain's CDR3 is CASSSTRQGSNQPQHF. The CDR3 region has the DNA TGTGCCAGCAGTTCTACCCGACAGGGCAGCAATCAGCCCCAGCATTTT.

This clonotype was recorded a few times. The rearrangement joins TRBV28 to TRBJ2-5; 8 bases agree with TRBD2. The DNA end lines up better with TRBJ2-1; the J call may be wrong. The CDR3 has 11 amino acids. CDR1 is MDHEN, CDR2 SYDVKM, per germline. DNA for the CDR3: TGTGCCAGCAGGACGGGAGGGGAGCAGTTCTTC. Translated: CASRTGGEQFF.

The chain links TRBV4-2 to TRBJ2-7, with D perhaps TRBD2 (6 bases). This CDR3 is built from 20 residues. CDR1 LGHNA and CDR2 YNFKEQ come from the germline V gene. Between the trimmed V and J ends, which lost 0 bases and 1 base, there was a span of 25 bases. This CDR3 reads CASSQDQGEIWREGSYEQYF. DNA for the CDR3: TGTGCCAGCAGCCAAGATCAAGGGGAAATCTGGCGGGAAGGTTCCTACGAGCAGTACTTC.

J is TRBJ1-2 and V is TRBV28, with D unresolved. The CDR3 spans 15 residues. Trimming stripped 5 bases from V and 5 bases from J, with 18 bases between. Germline V gene data show CDR1 as MDHEN and CDR2 as SYDVKM. CDR3 in amino acids: CASSAFFGGLYGYTF. The DNA of the CDR3 is TGTGCCAGCAGTGCCTTTTTTGGTGGGTTGTATGGCTACACCTTC.

This clonotype was seen only a few times. The J gene is TRBJ1-6, the V gene TRBV12-3 or TRBV12-4; D uncertain. The CDR3 consists of 13 residues. V was trimmed by 5 bases and J by 5 bases, leaving 7 bases between them. In DNA, the CDR3 is TGTGCCAGCAGTCCACGGGATAATTCACCCCTCCACTTT. Translating gives CASSPRDNSPLHF.

This CDR3 is CASSLGEASYEQYF. DNA for the CDR3: TGTGCCAGCAGTTTAGGGGAGGCGAGCTACGAGCAGTACTTC. The rearrangement links TRBV28 to TRBJ2-7, with a possible D match to TRBD2 (6 bases). The V end was cut by 2 bases, the J end by 3 bases, with 11 bases between. Germline lookup yields CDR1 MDHEN and CDR2 SYDVKM. The CDR3 spans 14 residues.

V usage is TRBV4-2 and J usage is TRBJ2-1; TRBD2 agrees at 11 bases. Trimming at V came to 4 bases and at J to 5 bases, leaving 13 bases not matched to a gene. Germline V gene data show CDR1 as LGHNA and CDR2 as YNFKEQ. CDR3 length: 18 amino acids. CDR3 in DNA: TGTGCCAGCAGCCCACGTTCAGCGGGACTAGCGGCGAACAATGAGCAGTTCTTC. This encodes CASSPRSAGLAANNEQFF.

The chain couples TRBV7-2 to TRBJ2-5; 10 nucleotides match TRBD1. The CDR3 spans 12 residues. The ends lost 6 bases at V and 11 bases at J; junction bases unmatched: 6. The V gene's germline CDR1 is SGHTA and CDR2 FQGNSA. In DNA form, the CDR3 reads TGTGCCAGCAGTCACGGGACAGGGGAGCAGTACTTC. Amino acid sequence: CASSHGTGEQYF.

This chain joins TRBV2 and TRBJ2-3, with 11 bases fitting TRBD2. V dropped 5 bases and J dropped 6; count of bases not matched to a gene: 7. The CDR3 spans 15 residues. Germline V gives CDR1 SNHLY, CDR2 FYNNEI. The CDR3 loop is CASSSIAGGSDTQYF. DNA for the CDR3: TGTGCCAGCAGTTCCATAGCGGGGGGGAGCGATACGCAGTATTTT.

This chain joins TRBV20-1 and TRBJ2-6; 7 bases agree with TRBD1. Germline V gene sequence: CDR1 DFQATT, CDR2 SNEGSKA (reference sequence). The length of the CDR3 is 14 residues. Losses at the gene ends were 3 bases for V and 3 bases for J; bases not matched to a gene: 2. The CDR3 sequence: CSASDRVGANVLTF. The CDR3 nucleotides read TGCAGTGCTAGTGACAGGGTTGGGGCCAACGTCCTGACTTTC.

J is TRBJ2-5 and V is TRBV7-2, with D hard to call. Matching the DNA end better, TRBJ2-1 makes the J call doubtful. The length of the CDR3 is 15 residues. Looked up from germline, CDR1 is SGHTA and CDR2 is FQGNSA. CDR3 amino acids: CASSLVVGGNNEQFF. In DNA form, the CDR3 reads TGTGCCAGCAGCTTAGTTGTAGGTGGGAACAATGAGCAGTTCTTC.

This clonotype was observed a handful of times. The genes are TRBV5-6 and TRBJ2-7; D call uncertain. In germline, CDR1 is SGHDT, CDR2 YYEEEE. V was clipped by 2 bases and J by 6 bases, with 12 bases between them. This CDR3 comprises 13 residues. CDR3 in amino acids: CASSFRFKGEQYF. CDR3 coding DNA: TGTGCCAGCAGCTTCCGCTTCAAGGGCGAGCAGTACTTC.

The rearrangement links TRBV5-1 to TRBJ2-2; possible D gene TRBD2, 7 bases. Trimming removed 5 bases from V and 2 bases from J, with 16 bases in between. This CDR3 spans 16 amino acids. CDR1 is SGHRS and CDR2 is YFSETQ in the germline V gene. CDR3 amino acids: CASRGASGTNTGELFF. CDR3 coding DNA: TGCGCCAGCAGGGGGGCTAGCGGAACCAACACCGGGGAGCTGTTTTTT.

A word on this clonotype: A read error may produce the germline difference seen at one junction end. The chain employs TRBV12-3 or TRBV12-4 and TRBJ1-2; D remains ambiguous. The CDR3 is 12 residues long. CDR3 region: CASSFQGYGHTF. The DNA of the CDR3 is TGTGCCAGCAGTTTCCAAGGATATGGCCACACCTTC.

V is TRBV20-1 and J is TRBJ2-7; TRBD2 aligns across 8 bases. J gave up 4 bases and V 3 bases, and 14 bases lay outside the gene matches. The CDR3 is made up of 16 amino acids. The germline gives CDR1 DFQATT, CDR2 SNEGSKA (reference sequence). The CDR3 region has the DNA TGCAGTGCTAGTGGGGGACTAGGATTAACACTGTACGAGCAGTACTTC. This translates into CSASGGLGLTLYEQYF.

V and J are TRBV7-3 and TRBJ1-5; D may be TRBD1 (5 bases). Trimming took off 5 bases at V and 6 bases at J, with 14 bases between the two ends. This CDR3 is 14 amino acids long. Germline loops: CDR1 SGHTA, CDR2 FQGTGA. CDR3 bases: TGTGCCAGCAGCCCATCGGGGGGGAGTCAGCCCCAGCATTTT. Amino acids: CASSPSGGSQPQHF.

This clonotype was seen only a few times. The CDR3 loop is CASSQAGGLGYEQYF. DNA for the CDR3: TGCGCCAGCAGCCAAGCGGGGGGACTAGGCTACGAGCAGTACTTC. The chain uses TRBV4-1 and TRBJ2-7; TRBD2 agrees at 8 bases. Trimming took 1 base from V and 3 from J; bases not matched to a gene: 5. Germline CDR1 is MGHRA and CDR2 is YSYEKL. CDR3 length: 15 amino acids.

V gene TRBV6-6 combines with J gene TRBJ1-1, with D tentatively TRBD1 (6 bases). The V gene's germline CDR1 is MNHNY and CDR2 SVGAGI (reference sequence). There are 15 residues in the CDR3. Trimming stripped 5 bases from V and 1 base from J, with 14 bases between. The CDR3 sequence: CASSGGGAGNTEAFF. DNA of the CDR3: TGTGCCAGCAGTGGGGGGGGGGCTGGGAACACTGAAGCTTTCTTT.

This clonotype was observed a few times. This sequence joins TRBV4-1 and TRBJ2-5, with 8 nucleotides matching TRBD2. The CDR3 is 14 residues long. The germline gives CDR1 MGHRA, CDR2 YSYEKL. Unmatched junction bases numbered 2, after V lost 2 bases and J lost 3 bases. The CDR3 DNA reads as TGCGCCAGCAGCCAAACTAGCGGTAAAGAGACCCAGTACTTC. Protein sequence: CASSQTSGKETQYF.

The CDR3 loop reads CASSQLGGPQETQYF. DNA for the CDR3: TGTGCCAGCAGCCAACTGGGGGGACCTCAAGAGACCCAGTACTTC. J is TRBJ2-5 and V is TRBV27; D may be TRBD2 (6 bases). The CDR3 is 15 residues long. Germline V gene data show CDR1 as MNHEY and CDR2 as SMNVEV (reference sequence). Trimming took off 6 bases at V and 2 bases at J, with 16 bases between the two ends.

The CDR3 loop reads CASMSAAGETQYF. CDR3 nucleotides: TGTGCCAGCATGAGCGCCGCCGGAGAGACCCAGTACTTC. V usage is TRBV7-9 and J usage is TRBJ2-5; D is ambiguous. Germline values: CDR1 SEHNR, CDR2 FQNEAQ (reference sequence). Trimming removed 7 bases at V and 4 bases at J, with 13 bases between. The CDR3 loop spans 13 amino acids.

This clonotype was picked up a small number of times. J is TRBJ2-2 and V is TRBV29-1; D is ambiguous. Germline V lookup: CDR1 SQVTM, CDR2 ANQGSEA. The CDR3 has 10 amino acids. Trimming took off 3 bases at V and 6 bases at J, with 2 bases between the two ends. Here the CDR3 reads CSVDAGELFF. The DNA of the CDR3 is TGCAGCGTTGACGCCGGGGAGCTGTTTTTT.

This clonotype turned up a few times. The chain has TRBV11-2 and TRBJ2-5; perhaps D is TRBD1 or TRBD2 (5 bases each). With the DNA end fitting TRBJ2-1 better, the J assignment may be wrong. The CDR3 contains 14 residues. CDR1 and CDR2 (germline): SGHAT, FQNNGV. The CDR3 DNA is TGTGCCAGCAGCTTACCCGGGACGGGGAATGAGCAGTTCTTC. Translation gives CASSLPGTGNEQFF.

The V gene is TRBV29-1, the J gene TRBJ2-2; no firm D call. The germline V gene has CDR1 SQVTM and CDR2 ANQGSEA. Trimming removed 3 bases at V and 5 bases at J, with 10 bases between. This CDR3 has 13 residues. Here the CDR3 DNA reads TGCAGCGTTGAGATTTGGGATACCGGGGAGCTGTTTTTT. It specifies CSVEIWDTGELFF.

The chain uses TRBV20-1 and TRBJ1-1, with D unresolved. This CDR3 comprises 12 residues. V gave up 5 bases and J gave up 5 bases, with 12 bases separating them. Looked up from germline, CDR1 is DFQATT and CDR2 is SNEGSKA (reference sequence). CDR3 loop: CSAPSPGTEAFF. The CDR3 coding sequence is TGCAGTGCTCCGTCCCCTGGGACTGAAGCTTTCTTT.

This chain links TRBV5-1 with TRBJ1-2; D might be TRBD1 (5 bases). Germline V gene lookup returns CDR1 SGHRS and CDR2 YFSETQ. There are 14 residues in the CDR3. Trimming removed 4 bases from V and 9 bases from J, with 19 bases in between. The CDR3, as DNA: TGCGCCAGCAGCCCAGAGCGTGTAGGGGCAAGCTACACCTTC. It codes for CASSPERVGASYTF.

This chain uses TRBV7-3 with TRBJ1-1; D gene ambiguous. Per germline, CDR1 SGHTA and CDR2 FQGTGA. This CDR3 is 13 amino acids long. V dropped 5 bases and J dropped 6 bases, with 13 bases sitting between them. CDR3 nucleotides: TGTGCCAGCAGCCTCGGACCGGAACCTGAAGCTTTCTTT. This sequence encodes CASSLGPEPEAFF.

This clonotype was seen a handful of times. The V gene is TRBV19, the J gene TRBJ1-4; tentatively, D is TRBD1 (6 bases). V was trimmed by 6 bases and J by 15 bases, leaving 20 bases between them. Looked up from germline, CDR1 is LNHDA and CDR2 is SQIVND (reference sequence). The CDR3 loop spans 13 amino acids. The DNA of the CDR3 is TGTGCCAGTAGAGGGACCGAGGGGGGCGCATTGTTTTTT. Translation gives CASRGTEGGALFF.